This T cell receptor beta chain originates from a study of T cell changes during pregnancy in multiple sclerosis. Clones were sequenced by immunoSEQ multiplex PCR, and TCRdb holds only the in-frame ones, with some missing. The sample has about 24,000 clones; around 84% are singletons. This clonotype was obtained from a female donor in good health, enrolled as a control in a pregnancy study. The material sequenced was CD4+ T cells from peripheral blood mononuclear cells, taken in the second trimester of pregnancy.

The CDR3 loop is CATSLQGRNSPLHF. The CDR3 region has the DNA TGTGCCACCTCATTACAGGGACGAAATTCACCCCTCCACTTT. The V gene is TRBV27, the J gene TRBJ1-6, with a possible D match to TRBD1 (6 bases). V was trimmed by 10 bases and J by 7 bases, leaving 17 bases between them. Germline V CDR1 and CDR2: MNHEY, SMNVEV (reference sequence). The CDR3 contains 14 residues.